This TCR beta chain was sequenced during a study of T cells expressing NK-cell markers. For the study at large: Obtained from sorted CD3+CD56+NKG2C+, CD3+CD56+NKG2C- and CD3+CD56-NKG2C+ T cells were the TCR beta repertoires. HCMV seropositivity characterized seven of the eight sequenced donors, and seronegativity one.

In the case of this clonotype: Antigen unknown.

Making the TCR beta cDNA relied on 5'RACE template switching with UMIs. TCRdb re-analyzed the 5' RACE reads; it lists each CDR3 protein once, without DNA. The listing records 350,000 to 450,000 distinct CDR3 sequences. Study results and caveats: Dominant NKG2C+ clonotypes accounted for roughly 1.0-8% of CD8+ T cells in about six donors.

The receptor comes from a man aged 18 to 69 in good health. The sequencing input was blood T cells: a sorted CD56 or NKG2C T cell subset, CD4+ or CD8+ T cells, or bulk PBMC T cells (not recorded which).

The CDR3 reads CSVRTSGSGTGIYEQYF. The V call is TRBV20-1, the J call TRBJ2-7; the D call of TRBD2 rests on TCRdb alone, since no DNA is present to check it. CDR3 length equals 17 residues. CDR1 is DFQATT, CDR2 SNEGSKA, per germline (reference sequence).